The 18 T cell receptor beta chains given below trace back to one sample, sequenced in a study of cytomegalovirus exposure and HLA in healthy donors. The PCR used 60 Vbeta and 13 Jbeta primers. Sequenced by immunoSEQ multiplex PCR; TCRdb stores in-frame clones only, minus some. Of 85,000 to 100,000 clones listed, around 82% are singletons. Sequenced sample: PBMCs. The origin of the receptors is a man in his forties in good health and CMV-seronegative.

The chain couples TRBV18 to TRBJ1-1, with TRBD1 matching 7 bases. This CDR3 spans 15 amino acids. J lost 5 bases, V lost 2 bases, and 8 bases had no gene match. From germline, CDR1 is KGHSH and CDR2 LQKENI. CDR3 DNA: TGTGCCAGCTCACCAAAACAGGGGATCCATACTGAAGCTTTCTTT. Its translation is CASSPKQGIHTEAFF.

The chain recombines TRBV30 with TRBJ1-2; a weak D match, TRBD1 (6 bases). Germline CDR1 reads GTSNPN; CDR2 reads SVGIG (reference sequence). The CDR3 is 13 residues long. V was cut by 4 bases and J by 4 bases, with 13 bases left in between. The CDR3 DNA is TGTGCCTGGATTAGGGGGTCGGCCTATGGCTACACCTTC. Its translation is CAWIRGSAYGYTF.

The V gene is TRBV27, the J gene TRBJ1-4, with 8 positions matching TRBD1. V lost 4 bases and J lost 0; bases outside the gene matches: 4. Germline V gene sequence: CDR1 MNHEY, CDR2 SMNVEV (reference sequence). The CDR3 spans 16 residues. In DNA form, the CDR3 reads TGTGCCAGCAGTTACCGACAGGGGTCAACTAATGAAAAACTGTTTTTT. Residues: CASSYRQGSTNEKLFF.

The chain carries TRBV5-1 and TRBJ1-2; D is possibly TRBD1 (6 bases). CDR3 size: 14 residues. Germline values: CDR1 SGHRS, CDR2 YFSETQ. V dropped 3 bases and J dropped 3 bases, with 12 bases sitting between them. The CDR3 sequence: CASSSTGDDYGYTF. The CDR3 nucleotides read TGCGCCAGCAGCTCGACAGGTGATGACTATGGCTACACCTTC.

This chain uses TRBV30 with TRBJ1-5; TRBD1 matches 8 bases. CDR1 GTSNPN and CDR2 SVGIG come from the germline V gene (reference sequence). V lost 2 bases to trimming and J lost 2 bases; unmatched junction nucleotides: 8. This CDR3 comprises 16 residues. CDR3 DNA sequence: TGTGCCTGGAGTTACAAAGACAGGGGAGGCAATCAGCCCCAGCATTTT. Protein sequence: CAWSYKDRGGNQPQHF.

CDR3 in DNA: TGTGCCAGCAGCCCTACCCCGGGGACTGAAGCTTTCTTT. Its protein is CASSPTPGTEAFF. The chain carries TRBV28 and TRBJ1-1, with unresolved D. The CDR3 sequence is 13 residues long. V was pared by 6 bases and J by 5 bases, with 13 bases between. CDR1 is MDHEN, CDR2 SYDVKM, per germline.

The chain uses TRBV29-1 and TRBJ2-1, with D perhaps TRBD2 (5 bases). This CDR3 contains 11 residues. The germline V gene has CDR1 SQVTM and CDR2 ANQGSEA. V lost 3 bases, J lost 9 bases, and 9 bases lay in between. Here the CDR3 DNA reads TGCAGCGTTGATGAGGGCGGTGAGCAGTTCTTC. This encodes CSVDEGGEQFF.

The J gene is TRBJ2-1, the V gene TRBV5-1, with 13 bases lining up with TRBD2. J gave up 6 bases and V 7 bases, and 7 bases lay outside the gene matches. The CDR3 is 15 residues long. Per germline, CDR1 SGHRS and CDR2 YFSETQ. CDR3 loop: CASLPLAGGPNEQFF. CDR3 coding DNA: TGCGCCAGCCTTCCACTAGCGGGAGGGCCCAATGAGCAGTTCTTC.

The V gene is TRBV25-1, the J gene TRBJ2-1, with 8 bases aligning to TRBD2. In germline, CDR1 is MGHDK, CDR2 SYGVNS. This CDR3 contains 16 residues. J lost 2 bases, V lost 8 bases, and 11 bases had no gene match. CDR3 protein: CASGAGGGLAYNEQFF. CDR3 DNA sequence: TGTGCCAGCGGCGCGGGCGGGGGGCTGGCCTACAATGAGCAGTTCTTC.

V is TRBV7-9 and J is TRBJ2-7; D possibly corresponds to TRBD1 (6 bases). In germline, CDR1 is SEHNR, CDR2 FQNEAQ (reference sequence). The V end was cut by 5 bases, the J end by 4 bases, with 12 bases between. CDR3 length equals 13 residues. CDR3 amino acids: CASSNWDKYEQYF. The DNA of the CDR3 is TGTGCCAGCAGCAATTGGGACAAATACGAGCAGTACTTC.

The gene calls are TRBV19 and TRBJ1-2; 7 nucleotides agree with TRBD1. J lost 5 bases, V lost 5 bases, and 11 bases had no gene match. The CDR3 length is 15 residues. The germline V gene encodes CDR1 LNHDA and CDR2 SQIVND (reference sequence). CDR3: CASSLNPGGVYGYTF. Written as DNA, the CDR3 is TGTGCCAGTAGTCTCAATCCAGGGGGAGTATATGGCTACACCTTC.

V and J are TRBV30 and TRBJ1-2; D may be TRBD1 (5 bases). This CDR3 has 13 amino acids. Germline V CDR1 and CDR2: GTSNPN, SVGIG (reference sequence). The V gene lost 4 bases and the J gene lost 6 bases, with 15 bases spanning the gap. CDR3 amino acids: CAWNLRGDHGYTF. DNA of the CDR3: TGTGCCTGGAACTTACGCGGGGACCATGGCTACACCTTC.

This clone was counted a few times. The gene calls are TRBV27 and TRBJ1-2; D might be TRBD1 (6 bases). Germline V gene sequence: CDR1 MNHEY, CDR2 SMNVEV (reference sequence). This CDR3 region has 15 residues. The V and J ends lost 1 base and 2 bases respectively, with 11 bases between them. The CDR3 bases are TGTGCCAGCAGTTTATTTTCCCAGGGGAACTATGGCTACACCTTC. It specifies CASSLFSQGNYGYTF.

This clone was detected many times. This chain uses TRBV19 with TRBJ2-1; D is undetermined. Germline assignment: CDR1 LNHDA and CDR2 SQIVND (reference sequence). The CDR3 sequence is 14 residues long. Trimming stripped 2 bases from V and 4 bases from J, with 9 bases between. CDR3 amino acids: CASSIPPVYNEQFF. The CDR3 coding sequence is TGTGCCAGTAGTATACCTCCAGTTTACAATGAGCAGTTCTTC.

This clone was counted once. The chain recombines TRBV25-1 with TRBJ2-2, with D perhaps matching TRBD2 (6 bases). The CDR3 has 13 amino acids. Germline-derived CDR1 and CDR2 are MGHDK and SYGVNS. V was cut by 9 bases and J by 8 bases, with 16 bases left in between. As DNA, the CDR3 is TGTGCCAGTAGAGCGAGGGCGGGAGGGGAGCTGTTTTTT. This sequence encodes CASRARAGGELFF.

The V and J genes are TRBV2 and TRBJ1-5; 9 bases are shared with TRBD1. This CDR3 contains 14 residues. From germline, CDR1 is SNHLY and CDR2 FYNNEI. V lost 7 bases to trimming and J lost 6 bases; unmatched junction nucleotides: 7. The CDR3 coding sequence is TGTGCCAGCAAACGGACAGGGGCCTCTCAGCCCCAGCATTTT. Protein product: CASKRTGASQPQHF.

The CDR3: CASSGTGTVHVNVNTGELFF. The CDR3 DNA follows: TGTGCCAGCAGTGGAACCGGGACAGTCCATGTAAACGTTAACACCGGGGAGCTGTTTTTT. The J gene is TRBJ2-2, the V gene TRBV2; 7 nucleotides agree with TRBD1. The CDR3 length is 20 residues. CDR1 is SNHLY, CDR2 FYNNEI, per germline. Trimming cost V 4 bases and J 2 bases; bases outside gene matches: 19.

The chain carries TRBV5-4 and TRBJ2-3; the match to TRBD2 covers 10 bases. The CDR3 is 16 amino acids. Per germline, CDR1 SGHNT and CDR2 YYREEE (reference sequence). Unmatched junction bases numbered 10, after V lost 6 bases and J lost 3 bases. CDR3 sequence (DNA): TGTGCCAGCACCCGACTAGCGGGTTTGGTAACAGATACGCAGTATTTT. Translating it yields CASTRLAGLVTDTQYF. The full variable domain, rest sourced from reference TRBV5-4 and TRBJ2-3, is ETGVTQSPTHLIKTRGQQVTLRCSSQSGHNTVSWYQQALGQGPQFIFQYYREEENGRGNFPPRFSGLQFPNYSSELNVNALELDDSALYLCASTRLAGLVTDTQYFGPGTRLTVL.